This T cell receptor beta chain comes out of a study of T-cell memory formation after mild COVID-19. Background on the study: TCR clusters mostly belonged to single donors. Study results and caveats: Contracting CD4+ clones were located mainly in CM and EM, and CD8+ clones in EMRA. Cross-reactive memory seemingly joined, as some responding clones were found in pre-infection memory.

Remarks on this clonotype: The antigen remains undetermined.

V lost 4 bases and J lost 4, with 13 bases in between. CDR3 length: 13 residues. In germline, CDR1 is GTSNPN, CDR2 SVGIG (reference sequence). TCR alpha and TCR beta cDNA libraries carrying sample barcodes and UMIs came from 5'RACE with constant-segment primers. TCRdb passed the 5' RACE reads through MiXCR, listing each CDR3 protein once. The sample holds a few hundred thousand distinct CDR3 sequences, about 13% seen once. The specimen sequenced was PBMCs or a T cell subset sorted from them (not recorded which). The J gene is TRBJ1-2, the V gene TRBV30; D may be TRBD1 (6 bases). This TCR came from a man aged 18 to 29 who had mild COVID-19 (a few samples of this study predate the infection). Cell type and time point are not known. Here the CDR3 reads CAWTRGPAYGYTF. DNA for the CDR3: TGTGCCTGGACCCGGGGGCCGGCCTATGGCTACACCTTC.